A single sample is the source of the 29 T cell receptor beta chains below, sequenced in a study of control samples from healthy donors and cancer patients. Some clones are missing from TCRdb's copy, which holds only in-frame ones; the method was immunoSEQ multiplex PCR. In the table there are approximately 89,000 clones, 86% of which are singletons. Sequencing was carried out using blood. These TCRs come from a man aged 30 to 45 in good health.

The CDR3 loop is CASSSGLAGVSGETQYF. The CDR3 DNA is TGTGCCAGCAGCTCTGGACTAGCGGGGGTCTCCGGGGAGACCCAGTACTTC. V and J are TRBV7-8 and TRBJ2-5; TRBD2 agrees at 13 bases. V was clipped by 4 bases and J by 5 bases; unmatched bases: 10. The germline gives CDR1 SGHVS, CDR2 FQNEAQ. The CDR3 has 17 amino acids.

The chain has TRBV19 and TRBJ1-6, with D unclear. The V end was cut by 3 bases, the J end by 6 bases, with 6 bases between. The CDR3 has 13 residues. CDR1 LNHDA and CDR2 SQIVND come from the germline V gene (reference sequence). CDR3 nucleotide sequence: TGTGCCAGTAGTATCACGGCTAATTCACCCCTCCACTTT. Encoded protein: CASSITANSPLHF.

This clone was counted a few times. The chain joins TRBV28 to TRBJ2-5; weak D call: TRBD2 (5 bases). CDR3 length equals 16 residues. The germline CDR1 and CDR2 sequences are MDHEN and SYDVKM. V lost 4 bases and J 2 bases, leaving 17 bases between the germline ends. The CDR3 nucleotides read TGTGCCAGCAGTTACTCCGGGATTCAGAAACAAGAGACCCAGTACTTC. It specifies CASSYSGIQKQETQYF. Looking up the rest from reference TRBV28 and TRBJ2-5 gives the full variable domain: DVKVTQSSRYLVKRTGEKVFLECVQDMDHENMFWYRQDPGLGLRLIYFSYDVKMKEKGDIPEGYSVSREKKERFSLILESASTNQTSMYLCASSYSGIQKQETQYFGPGTRLLVL.

This chain links TRBV20-1 with TRBJ2-5; tentatively, D is TRBD1 or TRBD2 (5 bases each). This CDR3 spans 13 amino acids. Germline CDR1 and CDR2: DFQATT and SNEGSKA (reference sequence). Trimming cost V 3 bases and J 5 bases, with 13 bases left between them. The DNA of the CDR3 is TGCAGTGCTAGTTTGGGGGTGAGGGAGACCCAGTACTTC. Amino acids: CSASLGVRETQYF.

V is TRBV6-5 and J is TRBJ1-6; unclear D gene. V lost 4 bases and J lost 10, with 11 bases in between. Per germline, CDR1 MNHEY and CDR2 SVGAGI. The CDR3 covers 13 residues. In nucleotides, the CDR3 is TGTGCCAGCAGTTCGGGCAGAGGGTCACCCCTCCACTTT. As protein: CASSSGRGSPLHF.

This clone was detected once. This rearrangement joins TRBV5-4 to TRBJ2-3; possible D gene TRBD1, 6 bases. V was clipped by 2 bases and J by 0 bases, with 7 bases between them. The germline CDR1 and CDR2 sequences are SGHNT and YYREEE (reference sequence). The CDR3 loop spans 14 amino acids. In DNA form, the CDR3 reads TGTGCCAGCAGCTTTCAGGGGAGCACAGATACGCAGTATTTT. Translation gives CASSFQGSTDTQYF.

This chain joins TRBV11-2 and TRBJ2-7; D remains ambiguous. The CDR3 loop spans 13 amino acids. V lost 2 bases, J lost 2 bases, and 7 bases lay in between. Germline CDR1 SGHAT, CDR2 FQNNGV. CDR3 DNA: TGTGCCAGCAGCTTAAGAGCCACCTACGAGCAGTACTTC. Translated, it gives CASSLRATYEQYF.

The chain has TRBV6-5 and TRBJ2-2; TRBD1 matches at 7 bases. The J segment lost 0 bases and the V segment lost 7 bases, leaving 5 bases of the junction unmatched. Germline V lookup: CDR1 MNHEY, CDR2 SVGAGI. This CDR3 region has 15 residues. DNA of the CDR3: TGTGCCAGCACAACCGGGACAGCGAACACCGGGGAGCTGTTTTTT. It encodes CASTTGTANTGELFF.

J is TRBJ2-5 and V is TRBV5-1; no reliable D call. Germline-derived CDR1 and CDR2 are SGHRS and YFSETQ. The CDR3 covers 14 residues. V was cut by 1 base and J by 5 bases, with 12 bases left in between. The CDR3 coding sequence is TGCGCCAGCAGCTTGCGCTCCTTTAGGGAGACCCAGTACTTC. Its protein is CASSLRSFRETQYF.

The V and J genes are TRBV5-1 and TRBJ2-7; 8 bases fit TRBD1. Germline lookup yields CDR1 SGHRS and CDR2 YFSETQ. Trimming at V came to 2 bases and at J to 2 bases, leaving 9 bases not matched to a gene. This CDR3 is built from 16 residues. The CDR3 region is CASSFRQGSFAYEQYF. The DNA for the CDR3 is TGCGCCAGCAGCTTCCGACAGGGGTCCTTCGCCTACGAGCAGTACTTC.

The V and J genes are TRBV5-4 and TRBJ1-1, with D possibly TRBD1 on 5 matching bases. This CDR3 has 15 amino acids. V was cut by 6 bases and J by 2 bases, with 17 bases left in between. CDR1 and CDR2 (germline): SGHNT, YYREEE (reference sequence). In DNA form, the CDR3 reads TGTGCCAGCACCCCTGGTGGGGCAGGCAACACTGAAGCTTTCTTT. Residues: CASTPGGAGNTEAFF.

This clone was detected many times. The CDR3 nucleotides read TGTGCCTGGAGTATCTACGGGGGCACTTCACCCCTCCACTTT. Encoded protein: CAWSIYGGTSPLHF. The chain joins TRBV30 to TRBJ1-6, with a tentative D call TRBD1 (6 bases). V was pared by 2 bases and J by 9 bases, with 14 bases between. The germline gives CDR1 GTSNPN, CDR2 SVGIG (reference sequence). The CDR3 extends over 14 amino acids.

The chain links TRBV3-1 (or the pseudogene TRBV3-2) to TRBJ1-1; the match to TRBD1 covers 11 bases. This CDR3 is 14 amino acids long. Germline V lookup: CDR1 LGHDT, CDR2 YNNKEL (reference sequence). The V segment lost 5 bases and the J segment 4 bases; nucleotides outside the gene matches: 3. The CDR3 reads CASSTGQGATEAFF. CDR3 DNA: TGTGCCAGCAGCACCGGACAGGGGGCCACTGAAGCTTTCTTT.

V gene TRBV6-4 combines with J gene TRBJ1-2, with D tentatively TRBD1 (5 bases). CDR3 length: 16 amino acids. Germline V gives CDR1 MRHNA, CDR2 SNTAGT. Trimming stripped 0 bases from V and 1 base from J, with 12 bases between. The CDR3 sequence is CASSDSPTGDNYGYTF. CDR3 DNA: TGTGCCAGCAGTGACTCTCCCACGGGGGATAACTATGGCTACACCTTC.

The gene calls are TRBV30 and TRBJ1-5, with 11 bases aligning to TRBD1. Germline trimming cut 2 bases from V and 7 bases from J; bases unmatched to any gene: 13. There are 17 residues in the CDR3. CDR1 and CDR2 (germline): GTSNPN, SVGIG (reference sequence). DNA of the CDR3: TGTGCCTGGAGTCATACCGGGACAGGGGGTCTTGGGCAGCCCCAGCATTTT. Its protein product is CAWSHTGTGGLGQPQHF.

The chain combines TRBV30 with TRBJ1-2; TRBD1 might be the D (5 bases). Germline assignment: CDR1 GTSNPN and CDR2 SVGIG (reference sequence). This CDR3 has 14 residues. V was cut by 2 bases and J by 4 bases, with 14 bases left in between. This CDR3 is CAWSPSLGGYGYTF. The CDR3 nucleotides are TGTGCCTGGAGTCCATCCCTCGGGGGCTATGGCTACACCTTC.

For this clone: The same CDR3 arises from other DNA sequences in this sample as well. The V gene is TRBV4-1, the J gene TRBJ1-4; 7 nucleotides line up with TRBD1. The CDR3 extends over 15 amino acids. Germline V CDR1 and CDR2: MGHRA, YSYEKL. V lost 1 base and J lost 5; bases outside the gene matches: 4. In DNA form, the CDR3 reads TGCGCCAGCAGCCAAGGACAGGGCACCAATGAAAAACTGTTTTTT. This sequence encodes CASSQGQGTNEKLFF.

This chain joins TRBV2 and TRBJ2-4, with TRBD1 identical over 7 bases. The CDR3 extends over 15 amino acids. The germline V gene encodes CDR1 SNHLY and CDR2 FYNNEI. With 7 bases clipped from V and 0 bases from J, the junction kept 6 bases outside the gene matches. The CDR3 DNA reads as TGTGCCAGCACCCTGGACAGGTTAGCCAAAAACATTCAGTACTTC. Translated, it gives CASTLDRLAKNIQYF.

For the CDR3, the DNA is TGTGCCAGCAGCCGGGGACAGGAAGAGACCCAGTACTTC. Residues: CASSRGQEETQYF. This chain joins TRBV5-4 and TRBJ2-5, with TRBD1 identical over 8 bases. The CDR3 extends over 13 amino acids. Per germline, CDR1 SGHNT and CDR2 YYREEE (reference sequence). V lost 4 bases and J lost 3; bases outside the gene matches: 2.

The chain employs TRBV19 and TRBJ1-1, with 10 bases aligning to TRBD1. This CDR3 is built from 16 residues. V was clipped by 6 bases and J by 0 bases; unmatched bases: 7. From germline, CDR1 is LNHDA and CDR2 SQIVND (reference sequence). DNA of the CDR3: TGTGCCAGTAGGAGGACAGGGGGTGCGGTGAACACTGAAGCTTTCTTT. Amino acid sequence: CASRRTGGAVNTEAFF.

This clone showed up just a few times. This chain joins TRBV30 and TRBJ2-7; D gene unclear. Germline assignment: CDR1 GTSNPN and CDR2 SVGIG (reference sequence). V lost 0 bases to trimming and J lost 2 bases, with 11 bases between them. The CDR3 has 14 amino acids. The CDR3 protein is CAWSVLWRAYEQYV. In nucleotides, the CDR3 is TGTGCCTGGAGTGTACTCTGGCGCGCCTACGAGCAGTACGTC.

The chain employs TRBV5-4 and TRBJ2-7; tentatively, D is TRBD1 (5 bases). The germline V and J ends were trimmed by 0 bases and 5 bases, with 12 bases remaining between them. The CDR3 totals 14 residues. CDR1 and CDR2 from the germline V gene are SGHNT and YYREEE (reference sequence). The CDR3 sequence is CASSLGQFSDEQYV. The CDR3 nucleotides are TGTGCCAGCAGCTTGGGACAGTTCAGCGACGAGCAGTACGTC.

V and J are TRBV29-1 and TRBJ2-7; 7 positions match TRBD2. With 7 bases clipped from V and 2 bases from J, the junction kept 8 bases outside the gene matches. There are 13 residues in the CDR3. The germline gives CDR1 SQVTM, CDR2 ANQGSEA. The CDR3 nucleotides are TGCAGCGCCGAGGGAGGGACTACCTACGAGCAGTACTTC. It yields the protein CSAEGGTTYEQYF.

This clone was seen a handful of times. The chain uses TRBV30 and TRBJ1-1; D unclear. There are 14 residues in the CDR3. Trimming pared 0 bases from V and 0 bases from J, leaving 8 bases between. The germline V gene has CDR1 GTSNPN and CDR2 SVGIG (reference sequence). DNA of the CDR3: TGTGCCTGGAGTGTCCCTAACATGAACACTGAAGCTTTCTTT. This encodes CAWSVPNMNTEAFF.

The V call is TRBV11-2, the J call TRBJ2-3; 7 nucleotides match TRBD2. The CDR3 consists of 15 residues. Germline lookup yields CDR1 SGHAT and CDR2 FQNNGV. V gave up 8 bases and J gave up 6 bases; unmatched junction bases: 14. The CDR3 region is CASGIGLGRADTQYF. CDR3 coding DNA: TGTGCCAGCGGAATAGGACTAGGACGAGCGGATACGCAGTATTTT.

The gene calls are TRBV5-6 and TRBJ2-7; no reliable D call. V lost 0 bases to trimming and J lost 6 bases, with 19 bases between them. This CDR3 region has 16 residues. The germline gives CDR1 SGHDT, CDR2 YYEEEE. The CDR3, as DNA: TGTGCCAGCAGCTTGGACGCACATTCCCCTCTGGGCGAGCAGTACTTC. Protein: CASSLDAHSPLGEQYF.

The CDR3 sequence: CASSEDRELQETQYF. In DNA, the CDR3 is TGTGCCAGCAGTGAGGACCGGGAACTCCAAGAGACCCAGTACTTC. V gene TRBV2 combines with J gene TRBJ2-5, with D possibly being TRBD2 (5 bases). V lost 3 bases and J 1 base, leaving 12 bases between the germline ends. The CDR3 runs to 15 residues. CDR1 is SNHLY, CDR2 FYNNEI, per germline.

The V and J genes are TRBV6-6 and TRBJ2-2, with a possible D match to TRBD2 (5 bases). The V gene's germline CDR1 is MNHNY and CDR2 SVGAGI (reference sequence). This CDR3 contains 14 residues. V lost 6 bases and J 4 bases, leaving 12 bases between the germline ends. CDR3 sequence reads: CASSSREATGELFF. DNA of the CDR3: TGTGCCAGCAGCTCTCGGGAAGCCACCGGGGAGCTGTTTTTT.

The rearrangement links TRBV9 to TRBJ2-5; 11 bases fit TRBD2. J gave up 7 bases and V 0 bases, and 8 bases lay outside the gene matches. The CDR3 extends over 16 amino acids. Germline lookup yields CDR1 SGDLS and CDR2 YYNGEE. The CDR3 loop reads CASSVGRSGGAVTQYF. The CDR3 DNA sequence: TGTGCCAGCAGCGTAGGACGTAGCGGGGGGGCAGTGACCCAGTACTTC.